Each of the 5 T cell receptor beta chains below was sequenced from the same sample in a study of T cell repertoires in cytomegalovirus infection. TCRdb reanalysed the reads using MiXCR and keeps one entry per CDR3 protein. The table records about 830,000 distinct CDR3 sequences, approximately 32% of them present only once. Their cognate antigens are unknown. Sequencing used cultured CD8+ T cells from PBMCs, obtained from culture after CMV antigen stimulation. Receptors originate from a human donor in good health (CMV status not recorded). Some clones in this sample may be carry-over from other donors' samples.

V is TRBV27 and J is TRBJ1-5, with D hard to call. Germline values: CDR1 MNHEY, CDR2 SMNVEV (reference sequence). CDR3 length: 13 residues. The V end was cut by 3 bases, the J end by 5 bases, with 8 bases between. CDR3 residues: CASSFLGHQPQHF. The CDR3 coding sequence is TGTGCCAGCAGTTTTCTTGGTCATCAGCCCCAGCATTTT.

The rearrangement uses TRBV7-6 and TRBJ2-2; a possible D gene is TRBD2 (7 bases). This CDR3 spans 18 amino acids. V lost 2 bases to trimming and J lost 2 bases, with 18 bases between them. Germline V CDR1 and CDR2: SGHVS, FNYEAQ. The CDR3, as DNA: TGTGCCAGCAGCTTAACGGGCCACCGGGGGGCCAACACCGGGGAGCTGTTTTTT. Protein sequence: CASSLTGHRGANTGELFF.

The rearrangement links TRBV29-1 to TRBJ2-3; 7 bases fit TRBD2. Germline lookup yields CDR1 SQVTM and CDR2 ANQGSEA. The CDR3 extends over 13 amino acids. V lost 6 bases to trimming and J lost 4 bases; unmatched junction nucleotides: 7. In nucleotides, the CDR3 is TGCAGCGTCCACACGGGGAGGGCAGATACGCAGTATTTT. It is translated as CSVHTGRADTQYF.

This clonotype was seen only a few times. This rearrangement joins TRBV20-1 to TRBJ2-3; 9 bases agree with TRBD2. Germline assignment: CDR1 DFQATT and CDR2 SNEGSKA (reference sequence). V lost 7 bases, J lost 4 bases, and 6 bases stayed unmatched. CDR3 length: 13 residues. The CDR3 DNA follows: TGCAGTGTCGCAAGGACTAGCGCAGATACGCAGTATTTT. It translates to CSVARTSADTQYF.

A few counts support this clonotype. The CDR3 region has the DNA TGTGCCAGCAGCTTAGTCCCGGACACCAATGAGCAGTTCTTC. It translates to CASSLVPDTNEQFF. The chain couples TRBV7-6 to TRBJ2-1; TRBD1 might be the D (5 bases). Germline CDR1 and CDR2: SGHVS and FNYEAQ. V lost 1 base and J lost 6, with 10 bases in between. The CDR3 spans 14 residues.